Listed below are T cell receptor beta chains from one sample, sequenced in a study of blood T cell repertoires in COVID-19. Sequenced by immunoSEQ multiplex PCR; TCRdb stores in-frame clones only, minus some. This table holds 470,000 or so clones, approximately 90% found once. Specimen: peripheral blood. These receptors were obtained from a woman aged 25-40 years with acute or convalescent COVID-19. Both conserved end residues are trimmed from each CDR3.

CDR3aa | j_gene | v_gene
ASSPRGTGLQPQH | TRBJ1-5 | TRBV27
ASSTFTEAF | TRBJ1-1 | TRBV19
ASRNRDEQY | TRBJ2-7 | TRBV2
ASSLFGFGQGAGELF | TRBJ2-2 | TRBV11-2
ASSSTGRETQY | TRBJ2-5 | TRBV5-4
ASSEGGGQETQY | TRBJ2-5 | TRBV2
ASSLDRGLSEAF | TRBJ1-1 | TRBV5-1
ASSPRGGLVGEQY | TRBJ2-7 | TRBV5-6
ASSQDNLGEAEAF | TRBJ1-1 | TRBV4-1
ASSAGGYGYT | TRBJ1-2 | TRBV18
ASSFVSGTDTQY | TRBJ2-3 | TRBV5-1
ASSVGLILNNEQF | TRBJ2-1 | TRBV2
ASSWSSGGIYNEQF | TRBJ2-1 | TRBV28
ASSVAGGIETQY | TRBJ2-5 | TRBV9
ASSLTFSGGGQPYQETQY | TRBJ2-5 | TRBV5-1
ASSQFPPESSYNEQF | TRBJ2-1 | TRBV4-1
ASRWNRGAVDTQY | TRBJ2-3 | TRBV5-1
ASSLGFSATGIIEQY | TRBJ2-7 | TRBV5-1
ASSVMDRGGEKLF | TRBJ1-4 | TRBV2
ASSSKLTGGGGYT | TRBJ1-2 | TRBV19
ASSLGDRSRRGEQY | TRBJ2-7 | TRBV13
ASSGPTRGSTDTQY | TRBJ2-3 | TRBV5-1
ASSSGNYEQY | TRBJ2-7 | TRBV5-6
ASTRQGTDTQY | TRBJ2-3 | TRBV12-3/TRBV12-4
ASSVGVGGASDTQY | TRBJ2-3 | TRBV7-7
ASSGSSGGAAEQF | TRBJ2-1 | TRBV10-1
ASSLAGGPNEQY | TRBJ2-7 | TRBV6-2/TRBV6-3
ASSLGQVETDTQY | TRBJ2-3 | TRBV4-1
ASSVQGDQETQY | TRBJ2-5 | TRBV5-1
ATSAIDTDYNEQF | TRBJ2-1 | TRBV24-1
ASTQFRNTEAF | TRBJ1-1 | TRBV2
ASSGEGLAREADTQY | TRBJ2-3 | TRBV7-8
ARMVGTTYEQY | TRBJ2-7 | TRBV19
ASTLTGESYEQY | TRBJ2-7 | TRBV11-1
ASRQTSGFSYEQY | TRBJ2-7 | TRBV28
ASSRDRRNTEAF | TRBJ1-1 | TRBV7-2
ASSRDSNYGYT | TRBJ1-2 | TRBV12-3/TRBV12-4
ASRTGAYEQY | TRBJ2-7 | TRBV28
ASSVDSLSGNTIY | TRBJ1-3 | TRBV7-9
ASSLSRTTSPETQY | TRBJ2-5 | TRBV5-4
AWNRGGYEQY | TRBJ2-7 | TRBV30
ASSLMPTKETQY | TRBJ2-5 | TRBV5-1
SASPSGGEQY | TRBJ2-7 | TRBV20-1
ASSQGFSVGEQY | TRBJ2-7 | TRBV3-1/TRBV3-2
ASNSGTGTFDTQY | TRBJ2-3 | TRBV3-1/TRBV3-2
AWSVTLGGADTQY | TRBJ2-3 | TRBV30
ASSYSSGSYNEQF | TRBJ2-1 | TRBV6-5
ASSYIRGELF | TRBJ2-2 | TRBV6-2/TRBV6-3
ASSLGGREQF | TRBJ2-1 | TRBV11-2
ASSTSGGRPLH | TRBJ1-6 | TRBV28
ASSESSRSVGEKLF | TRBJ1-4 | TRBV6-1